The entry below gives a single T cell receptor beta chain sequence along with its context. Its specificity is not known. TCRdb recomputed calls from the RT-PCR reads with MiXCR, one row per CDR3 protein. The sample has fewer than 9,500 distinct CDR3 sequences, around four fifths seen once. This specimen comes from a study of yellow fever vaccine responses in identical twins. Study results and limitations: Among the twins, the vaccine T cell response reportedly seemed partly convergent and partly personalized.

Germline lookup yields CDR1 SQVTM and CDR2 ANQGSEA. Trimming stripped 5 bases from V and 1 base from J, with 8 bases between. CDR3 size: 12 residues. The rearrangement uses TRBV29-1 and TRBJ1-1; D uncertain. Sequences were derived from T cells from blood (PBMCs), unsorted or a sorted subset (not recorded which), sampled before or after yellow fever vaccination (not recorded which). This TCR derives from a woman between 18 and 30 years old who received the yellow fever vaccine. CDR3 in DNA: TGCAGCGTTCTCTCATCGAACACTGAAGCTTTCTTT. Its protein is CSVLSSNTEAFF.